These 7 T cell receptor beta chains originate from one sample sequenced in a study of Graves' ophthalmopathy and Graves' hyperthyroidism. Amplified TCR beta CDR3 regions were obtained using RNA transcripts as template. A first-round RT-PCR used HTBI primers, followed by a second-round multiplex PCR. In TCRdb, the multiplex PCR reads were re-called with MiXCR into one record per CDR3 protein. This sample has some 390,000 distinct CDR3 sequences; 18% occur once, and the top ten carry 1.5% to 2%. Material: peripheral blood. These receptors all come from a woman between 18 and 29 years old with Graves' ophthalmopathy.

This clonotype was picked up many times. The chain recombines TRBV6-5 with TRBJ1-1; D remains unclear. Germline V gene lookup returns CDR1 MNHEY and CDR2 SVGAGI. This CDR3 has 12 residues. The germline V and J ends were trimmed by 8 bases and 11 bases, with 18 bases remaining between them. The CDR3 loop is CASGQPLLRAFF. The CDR3 DNA is TGTGCCAGCGGGCAGCCCCTTTTGCGGGCTTTCTTT.

This clonotype appeared many times. V is TRBV12-3 or TRBV12-4 and J is TRBJ2-2; 7 nucleotides line up with TRBD2. The CDR3 is 13 residues long. Germline trimming cut 6 bases from V and 5 bases from J; bases unmatched to any gene: 3. In DNA, the CDR3 is TGTGCCAGCAGCCGGGGGGATACCGGGGAGCTGTTTTTT. It encodes CASSRGDTGELFF.

This clonotype has a count of ten or more. For the CDR3, the DNA is TGTGCCTTTTATTCGTCGGGGGCCACCGGGGAGCTGTTTTTT. As protein: CAFYSSGATGELFF. This sequence joins TRBV30 and TRBJ2-2; D possibly matches TRBD1 or TRBD2 (6 bases each). V shed 7 bases and J shed 4 bases, with 16 bases lying between them. This CDR3 is 14 amino acids long. Germline V CDR1 and CDR2: GTSNPN, SVGIG (reference sequence).

This clonotype has a count of ten or more. J is TRBJ1-6 and V is TRBV6-1; TRBD1 matches at 11 bases. The CDR3 extends over 15 amino acids. V lost 5 bases and J lost 10; bases outside the gene matches: 7. Germline CDR1 reads MNHNS; CDR2 reads SASEGT. The CDR3 here is CASSPTGTGGSPLHF. The DNA of the CDR3 is TGTGCCAGCAGTCCGACCGGGACAGGGGGATCACCCCTCCACTTT.

This clonotype was counted ten times or more. The rearrangement links TRBV9 to TRBJ2-2; 12 nucleotides match TRBD2. Looked up from germline, CDR1 is SGDLS and CDR2 is YYNGEE. The CDR3 has 16 amino acids. V was clipped by 4 bases and J by 6 bases; unmatched bases: 7. CDR3 sequence reads: CASSPASGRAPGELFF. The CDR3, as DNA: TGTGCCAGCAGCCCCGCTAGCGGGAGGGCCCCCGGGGAGCTGTTTTTT. The full variable domain, with the rest looked up from reference TRBV9 and TRBJ2-2, is DSGVTQTPKHLITATGQRVTLRCSPRSGDLSVYWYQQSLDQGLQFLIQYYNGEERAKGNILERFSAQQFPDLHSELNLSSLELGDSALYFCASSPASGRAPGELFFGEGSRLTVL.

The rearrangement uses TRBV7-2 and TRBJ2-7; 8 bases align to TRBD1. Germline-derived CDR1 and CDR2 are SGHTA and FQGNSA. After removal of 5 bases from V and 3 bases from J, the junction contained 6 bases not matched to a gene. The CDR3 consists of 14 residues. In DNA form, the CDR3 reads TGTGCCAGCAGCAGGATGGACAGGGTCTACGAGCAGTACTTC. It is translated as CASSRMDRVYEQYF.

The rearrangement joins TRBV6-5 to TRBJ1-1; TRBD1 is a possible D gene (6 bases). This CDR3 is built from 15 residues. Germline CDR1 MNHEY, CDR2 SVGAGI. The ends were cut back, 2 bases at V and 2 bases at J, with 12 bases in the middle. CDR3 loop: CASSYGGAGNTEAFF. The CDR3 nucleotides are TGTGCCAGCAGTTACGGGGGCGCGGGAAACACTGAAGCTTTCTTT.